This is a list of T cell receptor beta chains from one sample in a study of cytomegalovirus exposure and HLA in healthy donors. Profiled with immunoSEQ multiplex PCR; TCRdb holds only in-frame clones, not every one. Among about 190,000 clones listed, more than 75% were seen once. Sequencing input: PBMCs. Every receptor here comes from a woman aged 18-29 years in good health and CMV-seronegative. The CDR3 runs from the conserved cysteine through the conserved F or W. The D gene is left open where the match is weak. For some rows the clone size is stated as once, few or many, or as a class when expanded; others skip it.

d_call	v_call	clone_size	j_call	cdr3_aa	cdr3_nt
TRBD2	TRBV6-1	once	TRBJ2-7	CASRRGGSYEQYF	TGTGCCAGCAGGCGGGGGGGGTCCTACGAGCAGTACTTC
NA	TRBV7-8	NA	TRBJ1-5	CASSRGGGLVGNQPQHF	TGTGCCAGCAGCCGGGGCGGGGGCCTGGTGGGAAATCAGCCCCAGCATTTT
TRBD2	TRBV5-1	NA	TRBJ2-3	CASSLGTSTSTDTQYF	TGCGCCAGCAGCTTGGGGACTAGCACTTCCACAGATACGCAGTATTTT
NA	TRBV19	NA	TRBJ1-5	CASSMQGVSNQPQHF	TGTGCCAGTAGTATGCAAGGAGTTAGCAATCAGCCCCAGCATTTT
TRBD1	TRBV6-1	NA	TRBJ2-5	CASSDPGQGKETQYF	TGTGCCAGCAGTGATCCGGGACAGGGGAAAGAGACCCAGTACTTC
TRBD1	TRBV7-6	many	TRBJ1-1	CASSSGQGRLNTEAFF	TGTGCCAGCAGCTCTGGACAGGGTCGGTTGAACACTGAAGCTTTCTTT
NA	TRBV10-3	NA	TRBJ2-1	CAISDGGREQFF	TGTGCCATCAGTGACGGTGGGCGTGAGCAGTTCTTC
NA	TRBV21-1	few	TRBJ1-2	CASSVGPLTGWGGYTF	TGTGCCAGCAGCGTAGGGCCCTTGACAGGGTGGGGTGGCTACACCTTC
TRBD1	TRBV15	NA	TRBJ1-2	CATSRGPMDRPRGGYTF	TGTGCCACCAGCAGAGGGCCTATGGACAGGCCCAGGGGCGGCTACACCTTC
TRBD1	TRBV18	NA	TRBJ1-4	CASSPPGQGVEKLFF	TGTGCCAGCTCACCTCCGGGACAGGGGGTAGAAAAACTGTTTTTT
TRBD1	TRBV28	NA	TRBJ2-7	CASRTGGLAYEQYF	TGTGCCAGCAGGACAGGGGGCTTGGCCTACGAGCAGTACTTC
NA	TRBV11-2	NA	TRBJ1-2	CASSFRQDINYGYTF	TGTGCCAGCAGCTTCCGACAGGATATCAACTATGGCTACACCTTC
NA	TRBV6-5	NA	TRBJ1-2	CASSTRQNLGGYTF	TGTGCCAGCAGTACCCGACAGAATCTTGGGGGCTACACCTTC
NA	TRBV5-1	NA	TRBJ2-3	CASSLGLVGTDTQYF	TGCGCCAGCAGCTTGGGACTAGTGGGCACAGATACGCAGTATTTT
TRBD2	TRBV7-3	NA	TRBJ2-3	CASSLLSFGLEGDTQYF	TGTGCCAGCAGCTTATTATCCTTTGGACTAGAAGGAGATACGCAGTATTTT
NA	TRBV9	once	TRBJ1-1	CASSVAGVNTEAFF	TGTGCCAGCAGCGTAGCGGGAGTGAACACTGAAGCTTTCTTT
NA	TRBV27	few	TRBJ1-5	CASSLTPDRNQPQHF	TGTGCCAGCAGTTTAACCCCTGACAGGAACCAGCCCCAGCATTTT
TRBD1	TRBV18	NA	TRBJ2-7	CASSPEGAVTYEQYF	TGTGCCAGCTCACCAGAGGGGGCCGTGACGTACGAGCAGTACTTC
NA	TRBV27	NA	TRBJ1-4	CASSPPGREKLYF	TGTGCCAGCAGCCCCCCGGGGAGAGAAAAACTGTATTTT
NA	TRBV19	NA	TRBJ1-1	CASTTGLGAFF	TGTGCCAGTACGACAGGCCTTGGAGCTTTCTTT
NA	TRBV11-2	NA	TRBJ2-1	CASSPQGQGGNEQFF	TGTGCCAGCAGCCCCCAAGGACAGGGAGGGAATGAGCAGTTCTTC
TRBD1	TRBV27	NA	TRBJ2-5	CASSLTGKTQETQYF	TGTGCCAGCAGTTTGACAGGGAAAACGCAAGAGACCCAGTACTTC
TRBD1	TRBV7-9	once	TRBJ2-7	CASSRRTGSYEQYF	TGTGCCAGCAGCCGTCGGACAGGGTCCTACGAGCAGTACTTC
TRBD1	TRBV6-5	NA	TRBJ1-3	CASSYLDRGRNTIYF	TGTGCCAGCAGTTACCTAGACAGGGGGCGGAACACCATATATTTT
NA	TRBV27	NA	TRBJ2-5	CASSPRQAPVETQYF	TGTGCCAGCAGTCCCAGACAGGCCCCCGTGGAGACCCAGTACTTC
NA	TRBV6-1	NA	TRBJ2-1	CASSAPYRLLHGNEQFF	TGTGCCAGCAGTGCCCCGTACCGACTTCTACACGGAAATGAGCAGTTCTTC
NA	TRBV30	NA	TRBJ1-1	CAWRGSQGFTEAFF	TGTGCCTGGAGGGGATCTCAGGGGTTCACTGAAGCTTTCTTT
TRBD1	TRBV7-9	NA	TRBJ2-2	CASSLEYRGRTGELFF	TGTGCCAGCAGCTTAGAGTACAGGGGGCGTACCGGGGAGCTGTTTTTT
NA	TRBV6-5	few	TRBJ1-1	CASSYFPGMGTEAFF	TGTGCCAGCAGTTACTTCCCAGGGATGGGCACTGAAGCTTTCTTT
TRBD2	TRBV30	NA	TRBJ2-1	CAWTDLAGEQFF	TGTGCCTGGACTGATTTAGCGGGAGAGCAGTTCTTC
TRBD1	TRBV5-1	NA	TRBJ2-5	CASSLVGPTGETQYF	TGCGCCAGCAGCTTAGTGGGCCCGACAGGGGAGACCCAGTACTTC
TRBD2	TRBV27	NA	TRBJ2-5	CASSLSPPGLAGGGQETQYF	TGTGCCAGCAGTTTATCCCCCCCGGGACTAGCGGGGGGGGGCCAAGAGACCCAGTACTTC
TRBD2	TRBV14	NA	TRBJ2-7	CASSQGTSGDYEQYF	TGTGCCAGCAGCCAAGGGACTAGCGGAGACTACGAGCAGTACTTC
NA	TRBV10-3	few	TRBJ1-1	CAISSPQEAFF	TGTGCCATCAGTTCACCTCAGGAAGCTTTCTTT
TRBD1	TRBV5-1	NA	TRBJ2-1	CASSSTGTGGNEQFF	TGCGCCAGCAGTTCCACCGGGACAGGGGGCAATGAGCAGTTCTTC
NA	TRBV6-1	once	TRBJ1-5	CASRISGGNQPQHF	TGTGCCAGCAGGATATCAGGGGGCAATCAGCCCCAGCATTTT
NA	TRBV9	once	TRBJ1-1	CASSGATGTEAFF	TGTGCCAGCAGCGGGGCTACGGGGACTGAAGCTTTCTTT
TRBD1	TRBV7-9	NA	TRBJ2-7	CASSLTLDRTGAYEQYF	TGTGCCAGCAGCTTAACCCTTGATAGGACAGGGGCCTACGAGCAGTACTTC
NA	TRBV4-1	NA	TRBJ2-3	CASCEEDTDTQYF	TGCGCCTCATGCGAGGAAGACACAGATACGCAGTATTTT
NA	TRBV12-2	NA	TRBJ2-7	CASRLKGRDGGFSYEQYF	TGTGCAAGTCGCTTAAAAGGGCGGGACGGGGGTTTCTCCTACGAGCAGTACTTC
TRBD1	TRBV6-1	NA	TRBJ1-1	CASSLDRTKAFF	TGTGCCAGCAGTTTGGACAGGACAAAAGCTTTCTTT